The 2 T cell receptor beta chains listed next were all sequenced from one sample in a study of blood T cell repertoires in COVID-19. The protocol was immunoSEQ multiplex PCR, while the TCRdb copy is restricted to in-frame clones and leaves out a portion. The data hold 200,000 to 250,000 clones, with roughly 79% observed a single time. The sequenced sample consisted of peripheral blood. The receptors were gathered from a woman aged 80 or older with acute or convalescent COVID-19.

This rearrangement joins TRBV6-1 to TRBJ2-4; D is uncertain. Trimming cost V 3 bases and J 0 bases, with 12 bases left between them. Germline V gives CDR1 MNHNS, CDR2 SASEGT. The CDR3 runs to 16 residues. In nucleotides, the CDR3 is TGTGCCAGCAGTGACGGTCGGGTACTAGCCAAAAACATTCAGTACTTC. Translation gives CASSDGRVLAKNIQYF.

V gene TRBV12-5 combines with J gene TRBJ1-1; 7 nucleotides line up with TRBD1. V shed 1 base and J 5 bases; nucleotides not matched to a gene: 10. The CDR3 loop spans 16 amino acids. CDR1 LGHNT and CDR2 FRNRAP come from the germline V gene. For the CDR3, the DNA is TGTGCTAGTGGTTTGGCCTTACTGGGCAGGGGGACTGAAGCTTTCTTT. This encodes CASGLALLGRGTEAFF.